This TCR beta chain appears in the sequencing data of a study of blood T cell repertoires in COVID-19. Study information: Some COVID-19 samples were acute and others convalescent; all came from the United States, Italy and Spain. The analysed material was cDNA or gDNA that came from T cells, B-cell-depleted T cells, or PBMCs.

V lost 6 bases, J lost 2 bases, and 13 bases lay in between. The CDR3 is 14 residues long. Source study methods: Reference gene primers were amplified, and this amplification served to estimate nucleated cell counts. Method: immunoSEQ multiplex PCR; TCRdb's copy keeps in-frame clones and lacks some. Clonal size and the V and J genes are those of that table, whereas D and trimming came from the DNA. Of roughly 200,000 clones listed, 90% are singletons. The chain employs TRBV23-1 and TRBJ1-1; weak D call: TRBD1 (5 bases). TRBV23-1 is flagged as an ORF with uncertain function. Material for sequencing was peripheral blood. The origin of this receptor is a man in his fifties with acute or convalescent COVID-19. As DNA, the CDR3 is TGCGCCAGCAGACCCACAGGTAATAACACTGAAGCTTTCTTT. Encoded protein: CASRPTGNNTEAFF.